This T cell receptor beta chain was found in a study of early T cells in non-severe SARS-CoV-2 infection (dated by TCRdb to the early 2020s). Regarding the complete study: TCR sequencing used bulk RNA from unsorted whole blood, so alpha and beta chains could not be paired.

Library preparation employed 5' RACE. The sequencer was a NextSeq 500. The TCR library protocol attached unique molecular identifiers to individual cDNA molecules to correct for sequencing error and PCR bias. Both TCR alpha and beta chains were sequenced, and tight co-correlation was observed between alpha and beta sequence abundances in each sample. The authors' pipeline ran thus. Decombinator V4 was used to annotate the V gene, J gene and CDR3 of the TCR sequences. Expanded TCRs were defined as changing significantly between any two time points under a Poisson model with p below 0.0001. TCR abundances were normalised to the total number of TCRs sequenced in each sample and reported as counts per million. MAIT TCRs were defined by TRAV1-2 paired with TRAJ12, TRAJ20 or TRAJ33, and iNKT TCRs by TRAV10 paired with TRAJ18. A search of VDJdb, accessed on 1 November 2021, was run for TCRs annotated to CMV, EBV and SARS-CoV-2, with TCRs annotated for multiple antigens excluded. The raw public reads went through TCRdb reprocessing: fastp at Q25, MiXCR clone calling, in-frame beta chains kept. Rows with one shared CDR3 protein collapse into an entry with the most common genes and DNA. The V and J calls were not made by the authors but by TCRdb's processing. The sample table lists some 70,000 distinct CDR3 sequences, around 8.7% of them with a count of one. The ten largest clones take up 3.2% of the sample.

Turning to this clonotype: Its antigen is still unknown. Base qualities are not recorded, but no much larger clone differs from it by a single base.

From the cysteine through the phenylalanine, the CDR3 covers 16 amino acids. Only CDR3 DNA is held: 48 bases, read in frame from base 1. V lost 6 bases and J lost 6 bases, and the count of bases not matched to a germline gene is 11. Broad study findings and their caveats: VDJdb matching was skewed toward anti-spike CD8 responses, so virus-specific expansions were likely underestimated and private and CD4 specificities were missed.

A case-control design nested within a healthcare worker cohort in London, UK, was used, with weekly nasopharyngeal swab PCR tests and blood sampling performed. Between 23 and 31 March 2020, the week of the UK lockdown, healthcare workers were enrolled and then followed up weekly for as long as 16 weeks. The rearrangement combines TRBV12-3 or TRBV12-4 with TRBJ2-1; 10 central nucleotides agree with TRBD2. This receptor was taken from an adult who was a healthcare worker with PCR-confirmed SARS-CoV-2 infection or an uninfected control (not recorded which). The specimen sequenced was whole blood. CDR3 protein: CASSVGRAGGFNEQFF. The DNA is TGTGCCAGCAGCGTGGGGCGAGCGGGAGGGTTCAATGAGCAGTTCTTC.